The present TCR beta chain was sequenced within a study of blood T cells in healthy people across ages (dated by TCRdb to the mid-2010s). Context from the whole study: In model experiments, template switching captured roughly one uniquely barcoded TCR beta cDNA molecule for every two T cells. To track age-related changes in TCR beta repertoire diversity, the study relied on deep sequencing normalized with unique cDNA molecular identifiers. Four age groups were formed from the donors: young (average 16 years), middle-aged (approximately 39), aged (about 68) and long-lived (roughly 88). Donors of different ages were randomly distributed across sequencing lanes to avoid experimental bias. The study analyzed two additional independent replicas of 1 million unique cDNA reads from the same blood draw for two donors, one aged 18 to 30 and one aged 80 or older.

For CDR1 and CDR2, the germline V gene lists MDHEN and SYDVKM. The CDR3 measures 14 amino acids from cysteine to phenylalanine. Just the 42-base CDR3 DNA is kept, in frame starting at base 1. The germline ends are 16 bases apart after V is trimmed by 6 bases and J by 8 bases. Concerning this clonotype itself: Its antigen specificity is not known. The record has no base qualities; no much larger clone is one base away.

The investigation overall reported the following: Estimates of total diversity from one million sequenced T cells were regarded as lower bounds and underestimates. The CMV infection status of donors was not known, potentially confounding age-related changes in expanded clonotypes. There was a strong correlation between observed TCR beta diversity and the percentage of naive T cells measured by flow cytometry. Since profiling was done on bulk unsorted PBMCs, naive and antigen-experienced compartments could not be conclusively compared. The long-lived group showed more naive CD4+ T cells, fewer expanded clones and increased TCR diversity than the aged group, suggesting age selection. Observed TCR beta diversity per million T cells fell roughly linearly with age, and a significant reduction was already apparent by age around 36.

The donors were 40 or so Caucasian individuals from Russia, aged roughly 6 to 90 years, who were systemically healthy. Each donor gave 9.5 to 10 milliliters of peripheral blood, drawn into EDTA-treated Vacutainer tubes. Ficoll-Paque density-gradient centrifugation was used to isolate PBMCs, with at least 6 million obtained per sample. Total RNA was extracted from PBMCs with Trizol reagent, with at least 5.5 micrograms obtained per sample. For every donor, flow cytometry on a PBMC aliquot measured the percentage of naive CD45RAhigh/CD27high T cells. Receptors were amplified or captured by 5' RACE. The run used an Illumina HiSeq 2500. A second PCR of about 7 to 12 cycles was run with a J-beta primer mix and a sample-barcoded 5' primer. A template-switch 5' adaptor carrying 12 random nucleotides introduced a unique molecular identifier onto each TCR beta cDNA molecule. Each sample yielded at least 3 million CDR3-containing paired-end reads. The Mint cDNA synthesis kit, primed by a TRBC-specific oligonucleotide, was used to synthesize first-strand cDNA from all RNA. Following uracil-DNA glycosylase treatment, all cDNA underwent a first 18-cycle PCR with the universal primers M1SS and BC2_uni_R. In the original analysis: Each sample was normalized by randomly selecting 1 million high-quality reads, each carrying a distinct molecular identifier. Instead of being binned into consensus sequences, reads with shared molecular identifiers were discarded. CDR3 identification, clonotype clustering and error correction used MiTCR with a Q25 quality threshold and the strictest error-elimination algorithm. A nonparametric unseen species model with Euler transformation was used to estimate lower-bound total TCR beta diversity. Starting from the raw public reads, TCRdb applied fastp trimming at Q25, assembled clones with MiXCR and retained in-frame beta chains. Rows with a matching CDR3 protein are joined into one entry that keeps the most common DNA and genes. V and J calls and clone size were set by TCRdb, not the authors. The sample table shows 1.5 million to 1.9 million distinct CDR3 sequences, and roughly two fifths are seen once. About 4.1% of the sample rests with the top ten.

The chain links TRBV28 with TRBJ1-4, with the D gene not confidently named. This sequence was found in a woman aged 18-35 years in good health. Sequenced sample: blood. The base sequence is TGTGCCAGCAGCCCTGGATTTGGCCCGGAAAAACTGTTTTTT. The resulting protein is CASSPGFGPEKLFF.